This T cell receptor beta chain was captured in a study of blood T cell repertoires in COVID-19. Study in general: The origin of the acute and convalescent COVID-19 samples was the United States, Italy and Spain.

CDR3 length: 16 residues. V shed 3 bases, J shed 7 bases, and the junction held 9 bases outside the gene matches. Germline CDR1 is LGHNA and CDR2 is YNFKEQ. The data were produced by immunoSEQ multiplex PCR, yet TCRdb's version contains in-frame clones alone and is incomplete. This sample yields some 380,000 clones, of which around 87% are seen a single time; 6.5% belongs to the top ten. V usage is TRBV4-2 and J usage is TRBJ2-1; TRBD2 aligns across 10 bases. This clonotype originated in a young man with active or convalescent COVID-19. The specimen sequenced was peripheral blood. CDR3 protein: CASSHQLAGNDNEQFF. CDR3 sequence (DNA): TGTGCCAGCAGCCACCAACTAGCGGGGAACGATAATGAGCAGTTCTTC.